This T cell receptor beta chain was sequenced in a study of blood T cell repertoires in COVID-19. The V gene's germline CDR1 is MGHRA and CDR2 YSYEKL. V lost 5 bases to trimming and J lost 3 bases, with 17 bases between them. CDR3 size: 16 residues. Original handling: Amplified reference gene primers provided the basis for estimating nucleated cell counts. Repertoires were generated with immunoSEQ multiplex PCR, while TCRdb's copy carries only in-frame clones and drops some. V, J and clone size reflect that table, while D and trimming were determined from the DNA. This table holds approximately 280,000 clones, around 84% found once. Followed over time, Seattle patients had been enrolled while infection was active.

This chain connects TRBV4-1 to TRBJ1-5; D is perhaps TRBD1 (6 bases). The TCR was taken from a human donor with COVID-19, enrolled during active disease. The donor label of this sample is uncertain. The source material was peripheral blood. The CDR3 DNA is TGCGCCAGCAGCTTTACAGGGAGTGGGAACAATCAGCCCCAGCATTTT. It yields the protein CASSFTGSGNNQPQHF.